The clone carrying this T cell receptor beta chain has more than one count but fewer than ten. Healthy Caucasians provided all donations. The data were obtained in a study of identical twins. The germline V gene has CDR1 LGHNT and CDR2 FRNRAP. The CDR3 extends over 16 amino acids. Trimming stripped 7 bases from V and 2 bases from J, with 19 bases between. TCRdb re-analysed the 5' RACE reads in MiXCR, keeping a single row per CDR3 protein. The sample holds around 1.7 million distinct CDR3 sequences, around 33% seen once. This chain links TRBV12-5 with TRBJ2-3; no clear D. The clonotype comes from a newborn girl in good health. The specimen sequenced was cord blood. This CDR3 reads CASAPLQSFATDTQYF. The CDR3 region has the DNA TGTGCTAGTGCCCCACTTCAGTCGTTTGCCACAGATACGCAGTATTTT.